The T cell receptor beta chain described here comes from a study of T cell responses to AZD1222 COVID-19 vaccine. Sequencing used immunoSEQ multiplex PCR; TCRdb keeps in-frame clones, though not all of them. The sample yields approximately 71,000 clones, around 80% seen once. CDR3 length: 13 residues. Germline V gene sequence: CDR1 MNHEY, CDR2 SMNVEV (reference sequence). The V gene end was trimmed by 3 bases and the J gene end by 2 bases; junction bases not matched to a gene: 1. V gene TRBV27 combines with J gene TRBJ2-7, with TRBD1 matching 7 bases. The clonotype originates from an adult in good health. The specimen comprised peripheral blood, sampled on day 0 of AZD1222 vaccination. CDR3 DNA sequence: TGTGCCAGCAGTTTCGGGACAGCCTACGAGCAGTACTTC. Its protein product is CASSFGTAYEQYF.